Listed here are 10 T cell receptor beta chains from one sample, sequenced in a study of blood T cell repertoires in COVID-19. Measured with immunoSEQ multiplex PCR; TCRdb has only the in-frame clones, and not every one. In the table there are 99,000 or so clones, more than 75% of which are singletons. Input material: peripheral blood. All receptors come from a man between 60 and 70 years old with acute or convalescent COVID-19.

This clone is labeled as medium-sized. The V call is TRBV6-4, the J call TRBJ2-1; 9 bases agree with TRBD1. V gave up 2 bases and J gave up 6 bases; unmatched junction bases: 5. The CDR3 sequence is 15 residues long. Looked up from germline, CDR1 is MRHNA and CDR2 is SNTAGT. CDR3 sequence reads: CASSDPGTGFNEQFF. CDR3 coding DNA: TGTGCCAGCAGTGACCCCGGGACAGGGTTCAATGAGCAGTTCTTC.

This chain uses TRBV14 with TRBJ2-7; D might be TRBD1 (5 bases). The CDR3 is made up of 12 amino acids. Germline CDR1 reads SGHDN; CDR2 reads FVKESK. V was shortened by 1 base and J by 8 bases, with 9 bases between the two germline ends. The CDR3 DNA reads as TGTGCCAGCAGCCAAGCTTCAGGGAAGCAGTACTTC. Protein sequence: CASSQASGKQYF.

This chain uses TRBV10-3 with TRBJ2-3; D not certain. The CDR3 contains 14 residues. Germline V gene lookup returns CDR1 ENHRY and CDR2 SYGVKD. The V gene lost 6 bases and the J gene lost 1 base, with 11 bases spanning the gap. CDR3 sequence: CAISTGVGTDTQYF. As DNA, the CDR3 is TGTGCCATCAGCACTGGTGTCGGCACAGATACGCAGTATTTT.

This clone was seen a few times. At one of its ends the junction is not consistent with the germline gene, which may arise from a read error. The chain has TRBV5-1 and TRBJ1-1; no definite D call. The germline gives CDR1 SGHRS, CDR2 YFSETQ. The CDR3 extends over 14 amino acids. This chain's CDR3 is CASGFPDGGTEAFF. Here the CDR3 DNA reads TGCGCCAGCGGCTTCCCCGATGGAGGAACTGAAGCTTTCTTT.

The chain links TRBV5-5 to TRBJ1-5; TRBD1 is a possible D gene (5 bases). V lost 0 bases and J lost 7, with 14 bases in between. The length of the CDR3 is 15 residues. Germline V gives CDR1 SGHKS, CDR2 YYEKEE (reference sequence). CDR3 bases: TGTGCCAGCAGCTTGGTAGGCAGGGATGGCCAGCCCCAGCATTTT. Translation: CASSLVGRDGQPQHF.

This clone was counted between two and nine times. The chain employs TRBV27 and TRBJ2-7, with a weak D call TRBD1 (6 bases). Trimming took 5 bases from V and 1 from J, leaving 15 bases between them. This CDR3 has 15 residues. CDR1 MNHEY and CDR2 SMNVEV come from the germline V gene (reference sequence). As DNA, the CDR3 is TGTGCCAGCAGTCCTAAAGAGACAGGTTCCTACGAGCAGTACGTC. Amino acids: CASSPKETGSYEQYV.

V is TRBV24-1 and J is TRBJ2-7; tentative D call: TRBD2 (5 bases). Germline V gene data show CDR1 as KGHDR and CDR2 as SFDVKD. The CDR3 spans 16 residues. The ends were cut back, 1 base at V and 1 base at J, with 13 bases in the middle. The CDR3 coding sequence is TGTGCCACCAGTGATTTCCGGGAAGGGAATTCCTACGAGCAGTACTTC. It encodes CATSDFREGNSYEQYF.

This clone was detected once. No DNA is shown, since the ends of the CDR3 on it are uncertain; the CDR3 is the one TCRdb lists. The V call is TRBV5-3, the J call TRBJ2-2; the D segment call TRBD1 is taken from the table without a DNA check. TRBV5-3 is an open reading frame, and its role is uncertain. Ends included, the CDR3 has 17 residues. The CDR3 spells CARSSTLGQGRTGELFF.

J is TRBJ1-1 and V is TRBV5-4; unclear D gene. CDR3 length: 14 amino acids. The V gene lost 0 bases and the J gene lost 0 bases, with 6 bases spanning the gap. Per germline, CDR1 SGHNT and CDR2 YYREEE (reference sequence). The CDR3 bases are TGTGCCAGCAGCTTGGGGCAGATGAACACTGAAGCTTTCTTT. This encodes CASSLGQMNTEAFF. Drawing the rest from reference TRBV5-4 and TRBJ1-1, the complete variable domain is ETGVTQSPTHLIKTRGQQVTLRCSSQSGHNTVSWYQQALGQGPQFIFQYYREEENGRGNFPPRFSGLQFPNYSSELNVNALELDDSALYLCASSLGQMNTEAFFGQGTRLTVV.

The J gene is TRBJ2-3, the V gene TRBV19; 8 bases align to TRBD1. The germline V gene has CDR1 LNHDA and CDR2 SQIVND (reference sequence). The CDR3 sequence is 14 residues long. With 5 bases clipped from V and 2 bases from J, the junction kept 3 bases outside the gene matches. The CDR3, as DNA: TGTGCCAGTAGTGGGGGACAGGTCACAGATACGCAGTATTTT. Translated, it gives CASSGGQVTDTQYF.